The 14 T cell receptor beta chains below all came from one sample that was sequenced in a study of cytomegalovirus exposure and HLA in healthy donors. Both 60 Vbeta primers and 13 Jbeta primers went into the PCR. The assay was immunoSEQ multiplex PCR, and TCRdb's table has in-frame clones only and misses some. The data contain some 200,000 clones, 80% of them singletons. The material sequenced was PBMCs. These TCRs come from a boy between 10 and 17 years old in good health and CMV-seronegative.

The rearrangement links TRBV7-9 to TRBJ2-7; TRBD1 aligns across 8 bases. This CDR3 has 13 residues. The junction had 4 bases not matched to a gene; V was cut back by 5 bases and J by 4 bases. From germline, CDR1 is SEHNR and CDR2 FQNEAQ (reference sequence). The CDR3 here is CASSLDRGYEQYF. CDR3 sequence (DNA): TGTGCCAGCAGCCTTGACAGGGGTTACGAGCAGTACTTC.

The count of this clone is one. The chain recombines TRBV5-1 with TRBJ2-7; 9 bases fit TRBD1. Germline values: CDR1 SGHRS, CDR2 YFSETQ. There are 16 residues in the CDR3. The V segment lost 0 bases and the J segment 5 bases; nucleotides outside the gene matches: 9. CDR3: CASSLGPGQGFDEQYF. In nucleotides, the CDR3 is TGCGCCAGCAGCTTGGGACCGGGACAGGGCTTCGACGAGCAGTACTTC.

The rearrangement joins TRBV30 to TRBJ1-5; perhaps TRBD1 as D (5 bases). This CDR3 has 13 amino acids. V was pared by 0 bases and J by 6 bases, with 9 bases between. In germline, CDR1 is GTSNPN, CDR2 SVGIG (reference sequence). The CDR3 region is CAWSVTDGQPQHF. The CDR3 coding sequence is TGTGCCTGGAGTGTGACAGACGGTCAGCCCCAGCATTTT. Filled out from reference TRBV30 and TRBJ1-5, the complete variable domain reads SQTIHQWPATLVQPVGSPLSLECTVEGTSNPNLYWYRQAAGRGLQLLFYSVGIGQISSEVPQNLSASRPQDRQFILSSKKLLLSDSGFYLCAWSVTDGQPQHFGDGTRLSIL.

The CDR3 DNA follows: TGTGCCCCACAGGGGTCTTTCTACAATGAGCAGTTCTTC. This sequence encodes CAPQGSFYNEQFF. This sequence joins TRBV30 and TRBJ2-1; 7 bases fit TRBD1. The CDR3 spans 13 residues. V was pared by 8 bases and J by 3 bases, with 7 bases of the junction left unmatched. CDR1 is GTSNPN, CDR2 SVGIG, per germline (reference sequence).

The CDR3 DNA sequence: TGTGCCAGCAGCCGACGAGCGGGAGGCCCAGATACGCAGTATTTT. Translating gives CASSRRAGGPDTQYF. The chain has TRBV7-2 and TRBJ2-3; TRBD2 aligns across 9 bases. The junction had 7 bases not matched to a gene; V was cut back by 5 bases and J by 4 bases. CDR1 and CDR2 from the germline V gene are SGHTA and FQGNSA. The CDR3 sequence is 15 residues long.

The chain recombines TRBV9 with TRBJ1-2, with 7 bases identical to TRBD1. This CDR3 spans 17 amino acids. The trim removed 3 bases at V and 1 base at J, leaving 12 bases unmatched. CDR1 and CDR2 (germline): SGDLS, YYNGEE. The CDR3 here is CASSGLSRQGGNYGYTF. In nucleotides, the CDR3 is TGTGCCAGCAGCGGACTCAGCCGACAGGGCGGTAACTATGGCTACACCTTC.

The CDR3 spells CASRPIWTSGGRSYNEQFF. CDR3 in DNA: TGTGCCAGCAGGCCAATTTGGACTAGCGGGGGCCGCTCCTACAATGAGCAGTTCTTC. The gene calls are TRBV2 and TRBJ2-1, with TRBD2 matching over 13 bases. CDR3 length: 19 residues. Trimming took 6 bases from V and 0 from J; bases not matched to a gene: 11. Looked up from germline, CDR1 is SNHLY and CDR2 is FYNNEI. Complete variable domain (other parts from reference TRBV2 and TRBJ2-1): EPEVTQTPSHQVTQMGQEVILRCVPISNHLYFYWYRQILGQKVEFLVSFYNNEISEKSEIFDDQFSVERPDGSNFTLKIRSTKLEDSAMYFCASRPIWTSGGRSYNEQFFGPGTRLTVL.

V gene TRBV11-2 combines with J gene TRBJ1-2; a possible D gene is TRBD1 (5 bases). Germline lookup yields CDR1 SGHAT and CDR2 FQNNGV. The CDR3 is 14 residues long. V lost 6 bases to trimming and J lost 8 bases, with 19 bases between them. This chain's CDR3 is CASRSTGGSWGYTF. The CDR3 nucleotides read TGTGCCAGCAGATCGACGGGGGGATCCTGGGGCTACACCTTC.

The chain combines TRBV19 with TRBJ2-7, with 7 nucleotides matching TRBD1. This CDR3 is 15 amino acids long. Per the germline V gene, CDR1 is LNHDA and CDR2 is SQIVND (reference sequence). The V segment lost 10 bases and the J segment 6 bases; nucleotides outside the gene matches: 18. CDR3 nucleotides: TGTGCCACGTCCGGGCCCCAGACGGACAGGCTCGAGCAGTACTTC. The encoded protein is CATSGPQTDRLEQYF.

The V call is TRBV23-1, the J call TRBJ1-3, with D tentatively TRBD1 (6 bases). TRBV23-1 counts as an open reading frame of uncertain function. The ends were cut back, 8 bases at V and 3 bases at J, with 11 bases in the middle. The CDR3 has 13 amino acids. The CDR3 spells CASRHRDGNTIYF. The DNA for the CDR3 is TGCGCCAGCCGACACAGGGATGGAAACACCATATATTTT.

The rearrangement links TRBV28 to TRBJ1-3, with a weak D call TRBD1 (5 bases). The germline V gene has CDR1 MDHEN and CDR2 SYDVKM. V dropped 2 bases and J dropped 0 bases, with 11 bases sitting between them. The CDR3 length is 16 residues. CDR3 loop: CASSLPGKGSGNTIYF. The CDR3 DNA follows: TGTGCCAGCAGTTTACCAGGGAAGGGCTCTGGAAACACCATATATTTT.

This clone was picked up a small number of times. The chain is built from TRBV7-9 and TRBJ1-1; D not resolved. The V end lost 5 bases, the J end lost 1 base, and 5 bases lay between the germline ends. The germline CDR1 and CDR2 sequences are SEHNR and FQNEAQ (reference sequence). The CDR3 contains 12 residues. CDR3 protein: CASSPENTEAFF. The CDR3 coding sequence is TGTGCCAGCAGCCCAGAGAACACTGAAGCTTTCTTT. The variable domain in full, with the rest retrieved from reference TRBV7-9 and TRBJ1-1, is DTGVSQNPRHKITKRGQNVTFRCDPISEHNRLYWYRQTLGQGPEFLTYFQNEAQLEKSRLLSDRFSAERPKGSFSTLEIQRTEQGDSAMYLCASSPENTEAFFGQGTRLTVV.

This chain links TRBV4-1 with TRBJ2-5; D might be TRBD2 (5 bases). Germline CDR1 MGHRA, CDR2 YSYEKL. This CDR3 has 15 amino acids. Trimming pared 0 bases from V and 5 bases from J, leaving 13 bases between. The CDR3 DNA is TGCGCCAGCAGCCAAGATAGGACCGGCGGGGAGACCCAGTACTTC. Protein product: CASSQDRTGGETQYF.

This clone has only a few counts. The chain carries TRBV18 and TRBJ1-5; the D is unclear. The CDR3 runs 19 residues. The V and J ends lost 6 bases and 0 bases respectively, with 24 bases between them. The V gene's germline CDR1 is KGHSH and CDR2 LQKENI. For the CDR3, the DNA is TGTGCCAGCTCCTACGGTACAGATGGCTCCTATTATAGCAATCAGCCCCAGCATTTT. As protein: CASSYGTDGSYYSNQPQHF.